Listed here is a single T cell receptor beta chain. The CDR3 totals 13 residues. The V end lost 5 bases, the J end lost 7 bases, and 11 bases lay between the germline ends. Germline V gene sequence: CDR1 LNHDA, CDR2 SQIVND (reference sequence). In the study's own analysis: Using reference gene primer amplification, nucleated cell counts were estimated. Assay: immunoSEQ multiplex PCR; the TCRdb copy retains only in-frame clones and omits some. V, J and clone size were drawn from that table, and D and trimming were deduced from the DNA. Of around 170,000 clones listed, about 80% are singletons. This record comes from a study of blood T cell repertoires in COVID-19. In the study overall: T cells, B-cell-depleted T cells, or PBMCs provided the cDNA or gDNA that served as material.

This rearrangement joins TRBV19 to TRBJ1-4; the D gene is possibly TRBD1 (5 bases). Sequencing was performed on peripheral blood. This receptor was obtained from a man younger than 45 with active or convalescent COVID-19. The CDR3 protein is CASSGAGIEKLFF. CDR3 nucleotides: TGTGCCAGTAGTGGGGCAGGGATTGAAAAACTGTTTTTT.